This T cell receptor beta chain was found in a study of T cell repertoires in cytomegalovirus infection. Study overall: CMV epitopes that were recently identified and HLA-C-restricted were used alongside well-studied HLA-B-restricted ones. Public TCR beta signature analysis indicated the presence of both CMV infection and matching HLA type. Study findings and constraints: Based on cumulative public TCR beta family frequency, carriers of CMV plus the relevant HLA were identified. The ex vivo response was dominated by HLA-C-restricted CMV-specific TCR beta clonotypes.

This clonotype was counted at least ten times. The antigen is not known. TCRdb re-analysed the reads in MiXCR, keeping a single row per CDR3 protein. The sample lists about 46,000 distinct CDR3 sequences, 15% to 25% occurring once. Germline CDR1 SGHTA, CDR2 FQGNSA. Trimming pared 8 bases from V and 2 bases from J, leaving 13 bases between. The CDR3 runs 13 residues. The V and J genes are TRBV7-2 and TRBJ2-7; D not certain. The sample was CD8+ T cells from cultured PBMCs, taken from culture after CMV antigen stimulation. The TCR was taken from a human donor in good health (CMV status not recorded). Some clones in this sample may be carry-over from other donors' samples. CDR3 DNA: TGTGCCAGCCTCGATCCCATGGCCTACGAGCAGTACTTC. Its protein product is CASLDPMAYEQYF.